This T cell receptor (beta chain) was profiled in a study of T cells in Graves' hyperthyroidism and ophthalmopathy. CDR3 length: 16 amino acids. The V segment lost 1 base and the J segment 3 bases; nucleotides outside the gene matches: 6. Germline values: CDR1 SGHVS, CDR2 FQNEAQ. RNA transcripts provided the source from which TCR beta CDR3 regions were amplified. The TCR CDR3 first-round RT-PCR relied on the HTBI primer set. TCRdb recomputed calls from the multiplex PCR reads with MiXCR, one row per CDR3 protein. The sample consists of roughly 840,000 distinct CDR3 sequences, 38% of them appearing once.

The V and J genes are TRBV7-8 and TRBJ2-7, with 10 bases that match TRBD2. Input material: blood. The origin of this receptor is a man aged 18-30 years with Graves' hyperthyroidism. CDR3 bases: TGTGCCAGCAGCTTAGGCACTAGCGGGGCCATCTACGAGCAGTACTTC. Translated: CASSLGTSGAIYEQYF.